The rows below give T cell receptor beta chains drawn from one sample of a study of Ad26.COV2.S vaccination and SARS-CoV-2 variants. Sequencing used immunoSEQ multiplex PCR; TCRdb keeps in-frame clones, though not all of them. The sample yields about 680,000 clones, more than 70% seen once. The sample was peripheral blood, taken in a trial of Ad26.COV2.S vaccine versus placebo. These receptors all come from a person aged 18-60 years who received the Ad26.COV2.S COVID-19 vaccine or a placebo. CDR3s include the opening cysteine and the closing phenylalanine or tryptophan. A D gene is named only where the DNA matches it firmly. The size entry is marked missing in some rows and otherwise reads once, few, many or a size class.

TRBJ2-3 . . TRBV6-5 CASSRGGSTDTQYF TGTGCCAGCAGCAGGGGGGGCTCCACAGATACGCAGTATTTT
TRBJ1-1 . . TRBV18 CASSNPNTEAFF TGTGCCAGCTCAAACCCCAACACTGAAGCTTTCTTT
TRBJ2-3 TRBD2 . TRBV2 CATRGQGTSGRIATQYF TGTGCCACCAGAGGCCAGGGGACTAGCGGGAGAATAGCTACGCAGTATTTT
TRBJ2-3 TRBD1 . TRBV19 CASSRTLGGSDTQYF TGTGCCAGTAGCAGAACCTTAGGGGGCTCAGATACGCAGTATTTT
TRBJ1-1 . . TRBV9 CASSVAPGRDEAFF TGTGCCAGCAGCGTAGCCCCGGGGAGGGATGAAGCTTTCTTT
TRBJ2-1 . once TRBV5-4 CASSLDRENEQFF TGTGCCAGCAGCTTGGACAGGGAAAATGAGCAGTTCTTC
TRBJ1-2 TRBD1 . TRBV10-3 CAISETGDGGYTF TGTGCCATCAGTGAAACAGGGGACGGTGGCTACACCTTC
TRBJ1-5 . . TRBV4-1 CASSQEGSYSNQSQHF TGCGCCAGCAGCCAAGAAGGGTCGTATAGCAATCAGTCCCAGCATTTT
TRBJ2-5 TRBD2 . TRBV15 CATSRETSGKVQETQYF TGTGCCACCAGCAGAGAAACTAGCGGGAAGGTGCAAGAGACCCAGTACTTC
TRBJ2-7 TRBD1 . TRBV6-1 CASSEAGTGFRYEQYF TGTGCCAGCAGTGAAGCGGGGACAGGTTTTCGCTACGAGCAGTACTTC
TRBJ1-2 . . TRBV6-2/TRBV6-3 CASSYSGRGLRGYTF TGTGCCAGCAGTTACTCTGGCAGGGGCTTGAGAGGCTACACCTTC
TRBJ1-6 TRBD1 . TRBV6-5 CASIPDRINSPLHF TGTGCCAGCATTCCGGACAGGATCAATTCACCCCTCCACTTT
TRBJ2-3 TRBD2 few TRBV3-1/TRBV3-2 CASSRLGLAQDTQYF TGTGCCAGCAGCCGACTGGGACTAGCTCAAGATACGCAGTATTTT
TRBJ2-7 TRBD1 . TRBV15 CATSGGSGQGFYEQYF TGTGCCACCAGCGGTGGGTCTGGACAGGGTTTCTACGAGCAGTACTTC
TRBJ1-2 . . TRBV30 CAWNAGGGWSGYTF TGTGCCTGGAATGCGGGAGGCGGGTGGAGCGGCTACACCTTC
TRBJ2-2 TRBD2 . TRBV9 CASSARGGNTGELFF TGTGCCAGCAGCGCTCGGGGGGGTAACACCGGGGAGCTGTTTTTT
TRBJ1-3 . . TRBV21-1 CASISQGIGSSGNTIYF TGTGCCAGCATCTCACAGGGAATTGGGAGCTCTGGAAACACCATATATTTT
TRBJ2-2 . . TRBV2 CASSDLGGRAVGELFF TGTGCCAGCAGTGATTTAGGGGGGAGGGCCGTCGGGGAGCTGTTTTTT
TRBJ1-2 . once TRBV3-1/TRBV3-2 CASSQGRGRGSRNGYTF TGTGCCAGCAGCCAAGGTCGCGGTAGGGGGAGTCGAAATGGCTACACCTTC
TRBJ2-7 TRBD1 . TRBV3-1/TRBV3-2 CASSNRGQDEQYF TGTGCCAGCAGCAACAGGGGGCAAGACGAGCAGTACTTC
TRBJ1-1 . . TRBV5-1 CASSVTGNTEAFF TGCGCCAGCAGTGTGACAGGGAACACTGAAGCTTTCTTT
TRBJ2-5 . . TRBV4-2 CASSQVLREGETQYF TGTGCCAGCAGCCAAGTCTTGCGGGAAGGGGAGACCCAGTACTTC
TRBJ1-2 TRBD1 . TRBV15 CATSRLSTGVVGFDGYTF TGTGCCACCAGCAGACTTTCGACAGGGGTAGTGGGGTTTGATGGCTACACCTTC
TRBJ2-7 . . TRBV13 CASSVWGAVGEQYF TGTGCCAGCAGCGTCTGGGGGGCGGTGGGCGAGCAGTACTTC
TRBJ1-6 . . TRBV2 CASSQGGDNSPLHF TGTGCCAGCAGCCAGGGAGGGGATAATTCACCCCTCCACTTT
TRBJ2-7 . . TRBV7-2 CASSLQITEQYF TGTGCCAGCAGCTTACAGATTACCGAGCAGTACTTC
TRBJ2-4 TRBD1 . TRBV2 CASMGTGAQGAKNIQYF TGTGCCAGCATGGGGACAGGGGCACAGGGAGCCAAAAACATTCAGTACTTC
TRBJ1-6 . . TRBV27 CASSLSSREESPLHF TGTGCCAGCAGTTTATCTAGCCGAGAAGAATCACCCCTCCACTTT
TRBJ2-2 . . TRBV24-1 CATSEGQNTGELFF TGTGCCACCAGTGAGGGACAAAACACCGGGGAGCTGTTTTTT
TRBJ2-3 TRBD1 . TRBV11-3 CASSPGTGNTDTQYF TGTGCCAGCAGCCCCGGGACAGGGAACACAGATACGCAGTATTTT
TRBJ1-5 TRBD1 many TRBV19 CASSIGGTASNQPQHF TGTGCCAGTAGTATTGGTGGGACAGCAAGCAATCAGCCCCAGCATTTT
TRBJ2-7 . . TRBV29-1 CSVNGPYEQYF TGCAGCGTTAACGGCCCGTACGAGCAGTACTTC
TRBJ2-5 . . TRBV10-3 CAVSAPTQETQYF TGTGCCGTCTCAGCCCCTACCCAAGAGACCCAGTACTTC
TRBJ2-7 TRBD2 . TRBV5-1 CASSGTLAGASEQYF TGCGCCAGCAGCGGAACACTAGCGGGAGCCTCCGAGCAGTACTTC
TRBJ2-5 . . TRBV12-5 CASGWTTQYF TGTGCTAGTGGATGGACTACACAGTACTTC
TRBJ1-3 . . TRBV30 CAWRQASGNTIYF TGTGCCTGGCGACAAGCCTCTGGAAACACCATATATTTT
TRBJ1-1 . . TRBV30 CAWSVFRGENTEAFF TGTGCCTGGAGCGTATTCAGGGGCGAAAACACTGAAGCTTTCTTT